The entry below gives a single TCR beta chain sequence along with its context. Its antigen remains unidentified. In germline, CDR1 is SGHRS, CDR2 YFSETQ. V lost 0 bases to trimming and J lost 7 bases, with 14 bases between them. The CDR3 extends over 15 amino acids. The PCR contained 60 Vbeta and 13 Jbeta primers. Measured with immunoSEQ multiplex PCR; TCRdb has only the in-frame clones, and not every one. The sample gives around 100,000 clones, roughly 80% of which show up once; 3.5% to 4.5% is in the top ten. These data belong to a study of cytomegalovirus exposure and HLA in healthy donors. Study-level points and caveats: Researchers reportedly found TCR beta sequences accurately predicted most subjects' HLA-A and HLA-B alleles. In an earlier analysis, productive rearrangement rates for most beta V segments clustered near 87% or 30%.

Each donor's status was that of a healthy bone marrow donor. At the time of sampling, donors were nominally healthy, though unrecorded immune exposures were likely. The J gene is TRBJ2-1, the V gene TRBV5-1; weak D call: TRBD2 (6 bases). The sequence was collected from a man aged 45-60 years in good health and CMV-seropositive. The sequenced sample was PBMCs. This CDR3 reads CASSLAVGEANEQFF. CDR3 nucleotides: TGCGCCAGCAGCTTGGCCGTGGGGGAGGCGAATGAGCAGTTCTTC.